This T cell receptor beta chain was identified during a study of cytomegalovirus exposure and HLA in healthy donors. Overall study findings and caveats: Previously analyzed data showed that most TCR beta V segments were productive at a frequency of about 87% or about 30%.

The primer mix had 60 Vbeta and 13 Jbeta primers. Measured with immunoSEQ multiplex PCR; TCRdb has only the in-frame clones, and not every one. The data show roughly 100,000 clones, around a tenth seen once. This clone was detected ten times or more. Its cognate antigen is unknown. With 2 bases removed from V and 4 bases from J, the gap between germline ends came to 12 bases. Looked up from germline, CDR1 is MNHNS and CDR2 is SASEGT. CDR3 length: 14 residues. The receptor's source is a man in his forties or fifties in good health and CMV-seropositive. Sequencing used PBMCs. This chain joins TRBV6-1 and TRBJ2-7, with a weak D call TRBD2 (7 bases). For the CDR3, the DNA is TGTGCCAGCAGTGAACGGGGGGCCTCGTACGAGCAGTACTTC. Its protein product is CASSERGASYEQYF.